These 20 T cell receptor beta chains were all obtained from the same sample, sequenced in a study of T-cell reconstitution after alpha-beta-depleted transplantation in children (dated by TCRdb to 2016 to 2018). The method behind the library was PCR. Sequencing instrument: Illumina HiSeq 2500. TCR library preparation used molecular barcoding, with unique molecular identifiers applied to normalize quantification of the TCRbeta repertoire. TCRdb trimmed the raw reads at Q25, called clones with MiXCR and kept productive beta chains. Identical CDR3 proteins give one entry, which carries the most common genes and DNA. The table for this sample lists approximately 1,000,000 distinct CDR3 sequences; about 29% of them were counted only once. The ten most abundant clones make up roughly 31% of the sample. The treatment or condition label for this specimen denotes: allogeneic hematopoietic cell transplantation with graft depleted of TCRalphabeta T cells and CD19 B cells.

Specimen: PBMCs, mostly from graft donor cells, collected 360 days after TCRalphabeta/CD19-depleted stem cell transplant. The origin of the receptors is a boy under two years old who had a stem cell transplant for SCID, so the T cells may come from the graft donor.

The rearrangement uses TRBV7-7 and TRBJ2-1, with 14 bases aligning to TRBD2. This CDR3 has 17 residues. V gave up 1 base and J gave up 10 bases; unmatched junction bases: 9. Germline V lookup: CDR1 SSHAT, CDR2 FNYEAQ (reference sequence). The CDR3 nucleotides are TGTGCCAGCAGCTTAGGAGGCCCGGGACTAGCGGGGGTGGAGCAGTTCTTC. It specifies CASSLGGPGLAGVEQFF.

This clonotype was found a few times. The V call is TRBV28, the J call TRBJ1-1; D is ambiguous. The V and J ends lost 2 bases and 1 base respectively, with 8 bases between them. The CDR3 sequence is 14 residues long. Germline CDR1 is MDHEN and CDR2 is SYDVKM. The CDR3 spells CASSLVIGNTEAFF. Written as DNA, the CDR3 is TGTGCCAGCAGTTTAGTGATCGGGAACACTGAAGCTTTCTTT.

There are a few counts of this clonotype. The V call is TRBV7-9, the J call TRBJ1-2; no clear D. The germline V and J ends were trimmed by 2 bases and 4 bases, with 11 bases remaining between them. Looked up from germline, CDR1 is SEHNR and CDR2 is FQNEAQ (reference sequence). This CDR3 contains 14 residues. This chain's CDR3 is CASSLSTTGYGYTF. In DNA form, the CDR3 reads TGTGCCAGCAGCTTATCAACGACGGGCTATGGCTACACCTTC.

A few counts support this clonotype. J is TRBJ2-2 and V is TRBV6-1; 8 nucleotides line up with TRBD1. The V segment lost 6 bases and the J segment 6 bases; nucleotides outside the gene matches: 15. The germline V gene encodes CDR1 MNHNS and CDR2 SASEGT. CDR3 length: 17 residues. In DNA, the CDR3 is TGTGCCAGCAGGCCCCGTAGGGCAGGGGGCGCATCCGGGGAGCTGTTTTTT. Encoded protein: CASRPRRAGGASGELFF.

This clonotype showed up just a few times. The rearrangement uses TRBV12-3 or TRBV12-4 and TRBJ2-3, with 7 bases that match TRBD2. The CDR3 sequence is 15 residues long. V dropped 5 bases and J dropped 2; count of bases not matched to a gene: 7. CDR3 residues: CASSGLVPLTDTQYF. CDR3 nucleotide sequence: TGTGCCAGCAGTGGACTAGTCCCCCTCACAGATACGCAGTATTTT.

The chain employs TRBV12-3 or TRBV12-4 and TRBJ2-5; D is undetermined. V was cut by 2 bases and J by 5 bases, with 18 bases left in between. The CDR3 loop spans 16 amino acids. CDR3 region: CASSLRLGPRTETQYF. The CDR3, as DNA: TGTGCCAGCAGTTTAAGGCTGGGCCCCCGGACGGAGACCCAGTACTTC.

The V call is TRBV12-3 or TRBV12-4, the J call TRBJ1-4; D is undetermined. This CDR3 is built from 14 residues. The V end was cut by 6 bases, the J end by 7 bases, with 15 bases between. This chain's CDR3 is CASSPDAVGEKLFF. The CDR3, as DNA: TGTGCCAGCAGCCCTGACGCGGTCGGTGAAAAACTGTTTTTT.

This chain joins TRBV6-1 and TRBJ1-6; D possibly corresponds to TRBD1 (5 bases). CDR1 and CDR2 (germline): MNHNS, SASEGT. The CDR3 is 13 residues long. The V end lost 6 bases, the J end lost 3 bases, and 6 bases lay between the germline ends. For the CDR3, the DNA is TGTGCCAGCAGGGGACTCTATAATTCACCCCTCCACTTT. Protein product: CASRGLYNSPLHF.

This clonotype came up many times. Mismatch with germline at one junction end may stem from a read error. The rearrangement uses TRBV3-1 and TRBJ2-1; D is unresolved. Germline CDR1 and CDR2: LGHDT and YNNKEL (reference sequence). CDR3 length equals 13 residues. CDR3 nucleotides: TGCGCCAGCAGCCAAGGGTTGTACAATGAGCAGTTCTTC. The encoded protein is CASSQGLYNEQFF.

Only one count was recorded for this clonotype. The chain is built from TRBV5-1 and TRBJ2-5, with D uncertain. The CDR3 is made up of 13 amino acids. V lost 1 base, J lost 5 bases, and 9 bases lay in between. Germline V gives CDR1 SGHRS, CDR2 YFSETQ. The CDR3 region has the DNA TGCGCCAGCAGCTTGTACTCCCGGGAGACCCAGTACTTC. Amino acids: CASSLYSRETQYF.

This rearrangement joins TRBV9 to TRBJ2-5; 7 bases line up with TRBD2. From germline, CDR1 is SGDLS and CDR2 YYNGEE. The V gene end was trimmed by 1 base and the J gene end by 2 bases; junction bases not matched to a gene: 5. This CDR3 region has 15 residues. CDR3 DNA: TGTGCCAGCAGCGTATCATCCGGGGGGCAAGAGACCCAGTACTTC. Amino acids: CASSVSSGGQETQYF.

The chain combines TRBV3-1 with TRBJ2-1, with 14 bases aligning to TRBD2. Germline V gene lookup returns CDR1 LGHDT and CDR2 YNNKEL (reference sequence). V gave up 3 bases and J gave up 5 bases; unmatched junction bases: 9. There are 18 residues in the CDR3. CDR3 region: CASSQWIRGLAGDNEQFF. Written as DNA, the CDR3 is TGTGCCAGCAGCCAGTGGATTCGGGGACTAGCGGGGGACAATGAGCAGTTCTTC.

The chain has TRBV10-3 and TRBJ2-2; 16 nucleotides match TRBD2. V trimming: 4 bases; J trimming: 4 bases; junction bases outside the gene matches: 6. The CDR3 extends over 18 amino acids. Germline V gives CDR1 ENHRY, CDR2 SYGVKD. The CDR3 here is CAISGGLAGGPATGELFF. The CDR3 bases are TGTGCCATCAGTGGGGGACTAGCGGGGGGGCCGGCCACCGGGGAGCTGTTTTTT.

The chain is built from TRBV5-1 and TRBJ2-1; 9 bases align to TRBD2. This CDR3 comprises 15 residues. J was trimmed by 4 bases and V by 1 base; bases with no gene match: 3. Germline lookup yields CDR1 SGHRS and CDR2 YFSETQ. The CDR3 protein is CASSLYSGGYNEQFF. CDR3 nucleotides: TGCGCCAGCAGCTTGTACAGCGGGGGGTACAATGAGCAGTTCTTC.

The V gene is TRBV12-3 or TRBV12-4, the J gene TRBJ1-2; D is unclear. The length of the CDR3 is 16 residues. Trimming shortened V by 3 bases and J by 5 bases, and 19 bases separated the two germline ends. The CDR3: CASSLEDPPGRYGYTF. The CDR3 coding sequence is TGTGCCAGCAGTTTGGAGGATCCTCCGGGTCGGTATGGCTACACCTTC.

This clonotype was seen more than once but under ten times. The chain is built from TRBV12-3 or TRBV12-4 and TRBJ1-2; no definite D call. The CDR3 is 15 amino acids. Trimming cost V 4 bases and J 2 bases, with 14 bases left between them. The CDR3 spells CASSSAEGLNYGYTF. CDR3 nucleotides: TGTGCCAGCAGTTCTGCCGAGGGCCTAAACTATGGCTACACCTTC.

The J gene is TRBJ1-1, the V gene TRBV18, with D perhaps TRBD1 (5 bases). The CDR3 covers 15 residues. Germline lookup yields CDR1 KGHSH and CDR2 LQKENI. The V and J ends lost 3 bases and 5 bases respectively, with 16 bases between them. CDR3 in DNA: TGTGCCAGCTCACCTGTGGCAGGGCGGAGGACTGAAGCTTTCTTT. Its translation is CASSPVAGRRTEAFF. The complete variable domain, with remaining parts taken from reference TRBV18 and TRBJ1-1, reads NAGVMQNPRHLVRRRGQEARLRCSPMKGHSHVYWYRQLPEEGLKFMVYLQKENIIDESGMPKERFSAEFPKEGPSILRIQQVVRGDSAAYFCASSPVAGRRTEAFFGQGTRLTVV.

This chain connects TRBV27 to TRBJ1-5, with D maybe TRBD1 (6 bases). Between the trimmed V and J ends, which lost 5 bases and 1 base, there was a span of 12 bases. Germline V gives CDR1 MNHEY, CDR2 SMNVEV (reference sequence). CDR3 length equals 15 residues. In DNA form, the CDR3 reads TGTGCCAGCAGTCAAACAGGGCCCAGCAATCAGCCCCAGCATTTT. Its translation is CASSQTGPSNQPQHF.

The chain links TRBV5-1 to TRBJ2-4; D is perhaps TRBD1 (6 bases). The ends were cut back, 3 bases at V and 8 bases at J, with 21 bases in the middle. This CDR3 is built from 16 residues. CDR1 SGHRS and CDR2 YFSETQ come from the germline V gene. CDR3 in DNA: TGCGCCAGCAGCTCCCAGACAGGCTTCCCCAAGGACATTCAGTACTTC. It is translated as CASSSQTGFPKDIQYF.

This chain uses TRBV11-2 with TRBJ2-3, with 14 bases lining up with TRBD2. Losses at the gene ends were 2 bases for V and 6 bases for J; bases not matched to a gene: 16. The CDR3 runs 20 residues. Per the germline V gene, CDR1 is SGHAT and CDR2 is FQNNGV. For the CDR3, the DNA is TGTGCCAGCAGCTTACGTCTGGCAGGGACTAGCGGGGGTTGGGTGGATACGCAGTATTTT. Translated: CASSLRLAGTSGGWVDTQYF.